This T cell receptor beta chain came from a study of cytomegalovirus exposure and HLA in healthy donors (dated by TCRdb to about 2017). In terms of the full investigation: An earlier analysis of 550 to 700 of the donors reported 250 to 300 Gb of sequence data and around 120 million unique TCR beta sequences from about 179 million T cells. The number of typed donors differed by locus: about 620-640 for A, B, C, DRB1 and DQB1; some 500 for DQA1; approximately 610 for DPA1; and about 450 for DPB1. In the later analysis, no new phenotypic data were used to find candidate immune exposures; instead, reliance was placed on TCR beta sequences and their occurrence across donors. HLA typing included class I and class II loci at four-digit resolution. In an earlier analysis of 500 to 650 of the donors, high-throughput TCR beta sequencing was used to judge whether each TCR beta V gene segment behaved as functional or pseudogenic. Donor age, sex, ethnicity and CMV serostatus were compiled together with the repertoire data. The study used immunosequencing to profile the T cell repertoires of several hundred subjects and linked those repertoires to cytomegalovirus serostatus. A later analysis re-analyzed previously published TCR beta repertoires from roughly 600 donors and added high-resolution HLA genotyping to study TCR occurrence patterns. Among roughly 400 genotyped donors of the cohort, an average of around 240,000 unique TCR beta nucleotide sequences was sequenced per donor, of which 15% to 20% were non-productive. Roughly 5 DR-DQ haplotypes were treated as single units for association and clustering because of strong linkage in the cohort. The study aimed to test whether cataloging public T cell receptors could reveal signatures of past pathogen exposure. An early release covering roughly 640 HLA-typed donors comprised around 300 gigabases of sequencing data and around 85 million unique TCR sequences. All discovery cohort repertoires had been generated on a single sequencing platform. A later genetic analysis used genome-wide SNP genotypes for about 60% of the roughly 700 donors, treating that subset as a discovery cohort. Along with the roughly 610-subject first cohort, a separate validation cohort of about 110 different subjects was used. The study combined high-throughput TCR immunosequencing, statistical association of individual TCRs with disease status, and machine learning to predict cytomegalovirus infection status. Of the roughly 400 genotyped donors, 65% to 90% fell in the genetic ancestry cluster associated with self-reported Caucasian donors. What the authors observed across the whole study: Correlated functional status among segregating V segments might be attributable to linkage disequilibrium, but an unknown experimental factor could not be ruled out. In a later analysis, HLA-associated TCR beta chains were found to be more clonally expanded and to have lower generation probabilities than equally common non-associated chains. A further reported finding was that TCR beta sequences accurately predicted the HLA-A and HLA-B alleles for most subjects in the first cohort. A later analysis found that TCR association rates varied across HLA loci, with DRB1 alleles showing the most associated TCRs and HLA-C alleles the fewest. The study gave a list of about 170 TCR beta chains associated with cytomegalovirus. The authors suggested that the approach could potentially be generalized to other disease states and immunological phenotypes. A later analysis associated some 17,000 TCR beta sequences with specific HLA alleles at a false discovery rate of 0.05. In both the original and validation cohorts, the classifier was reported to diagnose cytomegalovirus status with high specificity and sensitivity. V-gene and J-gene trimming of TCR beta chains was associated with a missense DCLRE1C variant in a later genetic analysis, and the association was replicated in an independent cohort. When HLA alleles, especially DR and DQ, strongly co-occurred, TCR associations were difficult to assign to individual alleles. A cluster of highly shared sequence variants was judged likely to be a technical artifact of the sequencing pipeline. In a later genetic analysis, fewer N-insertions in productive TCRs were reported among donors in an Asian-associated ancestry cluster than the roughly 700-donor mean. For the cohort, immune exposure information was limited to CMV serostatus. In vitro tests confirmed that a few of the cytomegalovirus-associated TCR beta chains recognize cytomegalovirus antigens. Presence/absence analyses assumed roughly uniform sequencing depth across donors, an assumption that may not hold. While some public TCRs were present in many individuals, most TCR sequences turned up only very rarely across donors. HLA typing was unavailable for some donors at each locus, so association tests used only the typed subset. A later analysis reported that several top co-occurrence clusters appeared linked to parvovirus B19, influenza, CMV and Epstein-Barr virus. Because counts were too low, 15 to 20 rarely observed V segments, including chromosome 9 orphons, were left out of the earlier analysis of a few hundred of the donors. In an earlier analysis of about 600 of the donors, most TCR beta V segments appeared in productive rearrangements about 87% or about 30% of the time, broadly matching IMGT annotations. The 87-base-pair reads could not distinguish some IMGT-functional V segments, including TRBV6-2 and TRBV6-3, so those segments were excluded. In this cohort, only TCR beta chains were sequenced, and detectable features were limited by the absence of alpha or paired-chain data. In a later analysis, most CMV-associated TCR beta chains were found to appear HLA-restricted, with HLA associations seemingly driven largely by CMV exposure.

In total, approximately 690 healthy bone marrow donors made up the cohort. At the time of sampling, every cohort member was nominally healthy, though immune exposures that went unrecorded were likely present. The donor was CMV seronegative and was included in the group of about 350 seronegative cohort members. Each donor provided a peripheral blood sample, and peripheral blood mononuclear cells were used for TCR beta sequencing. Genomic DNA was extracted from the blood cell samples with the Qiagen DNeasy Blood Extraction Kit. This clone was observed a handful of times. Its antigen has not been determined. Base qualities are not at hand, and no much larger clone is one base apart. CDR1 and CDR2 are read off the germline V gene (reference sequence) as LNHDA and SQIVND. V lost 10 bases and J lost 7 bases, and the count of bases not matched to a germline gene is 21. The CDR3 covers 16 residues, taking in both the cysteine and the phenylalanine. Only the CDR3 part of the read is kept: 48 bases, read in frame from the first base.

Library creation used the immunoSEQ multiplex PCR assay. For the multiplex PCR, a mixture combining 60 forward primers for TCR Vbeta segments and 13 reverse primers for TCR Jbeta segments was used. Amplification of the CDR3 region of rearranged TCR beta genes was performed with a multiplex PCR assay on genomic DNA. On the Illumina HiSeq System, the amplified TCR beta libraries were sequenced as 87-base-pair reads. On the study's bioinformatics: In a later analysis, some 80 million unique TCR beta chains were counted across the roughly 610 repertoires, and approximately 11 million of these chains were shared by at least two donors. To remove PCR and sequencing errors, raw reads were error-corrected and collapsed into unique sequences using a nearest-neighbor algorithm that merged closely related sequences. To assign V, D and J gene segments, CDR3 sequences were aligned to IMGT reference sequences. Each retained sequence needed at least a six-nucleotide match to both a V gene segment and a J gene segment. A rearrangement was called productive if the CDR3 had no stop codons and remained in frame with V and J, and every other rearrangement was called non-productive. Following IMGT convention, CDR3 was defined as the stretch from the second conserved V-encoded cysteine to the conserved J-encoded phenylalanine. The earlier analysis of about 570 of the donors excluded any sequence lacking an unambiguous match to a single V gene segment. In an earlier analysis of 587 of the donors, V segments were called functional above 56.7% productive rearrangements and were called segregating when the between-donor standard deviation exceeded 5%. A statistical classification framework was built to diagnose cytomegalovirus status from the catalog of TCR beta chain sequences. In a later analysis, TCR nucleotide sequences were compared against IMGT/GENE-DB human TR gene sequences so that V and J genes could be assigned. A later analysis assigned CDR3 sequences and most-parsimonious VDJ recombination scenarios with the TCRdist pipeline. In a later analysis, every TCR beta chain was defined by the combination of its CDR3 amino acid sequence and its V-gene family, and reads without a unique V-gene family were dropped. In a later analysis, 450 to 600 highly shared, low-generation-probability nucleotide sequences were removed to address suspected cross-contamination and a sequencing artifact. In a later analysis, a clonal expansion index was calculated for each public chain from normalized within-repertoire ranks of inferred template counts. In a later analysis, generation probabilities were computed with a VDJ recombination model fitted to out-of-frame rearrangements, and the resulting probabilities were checked against IGoR. In a later analysis, hypergeometric tests were used to score TCR-TCR, TCR-HLA and TCR-CMV co-occurrence, with a repertoire-size bias correction applied to TCR pairs. In a later analysis, false discovery rates were estimated by permuting HLA or CMV assignments 20 times. In a later analysis, co-occurring TCRs were grouped using DBSCAN, and TCRdist sequence similarity was added for clustering within HLA-allele-positive subsets. Repertoires with fewer than 30,000 or more than 120,000 public chains were left out of co-occurrence clustering, as were about five repertoires with anomalous nucleotide sharing. TCRdb took this table from immuneACCESS and kept in-frame rearrangements with V and J called. Such tables lack part of the clones; where checked against another copy, unresolved V genes explain under half of the gap, and the rest is unexplained. Clone size and V and J calls were adopted from that table, with D and trimming inferred from the DNA. This sample has approximately 100,000 clones in its table, and around 79% of those were observed once. The ten largest clones represent about 3% of the sample.

The sample was PBMCs. The clonotype was recovered from a woman aged 40-49 years in good health and CMV-seronegative. The chain employs TRBV19 and TRBJ2-7; 8 bases in between match TRBD1. The bases read TGTGCCACCGCAAAATACTCAGGGGGCGCCTCGTATGAGCAGTACTTC. This sequence encodes CATAKYSGGASYEQYF.